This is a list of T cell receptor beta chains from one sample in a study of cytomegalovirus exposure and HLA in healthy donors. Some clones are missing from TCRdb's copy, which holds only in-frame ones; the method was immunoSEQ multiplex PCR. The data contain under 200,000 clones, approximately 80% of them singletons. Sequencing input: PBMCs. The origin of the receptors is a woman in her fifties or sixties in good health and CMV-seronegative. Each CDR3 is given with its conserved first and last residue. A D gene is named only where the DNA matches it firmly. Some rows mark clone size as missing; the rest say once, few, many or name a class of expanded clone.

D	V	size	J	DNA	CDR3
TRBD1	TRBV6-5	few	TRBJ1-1	TGTGCCAGCAGACCGAGGGGGCTCAGCTTTGAAGCTTTCTTT	CASRPRGLSFEAFF
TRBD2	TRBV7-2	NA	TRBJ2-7	TGTGCCAGCAGCTTAGAGCTTCTGGGGACTAGCGGGCACGAGCAGTACTTC	CASSLELLGTSGHEQYF
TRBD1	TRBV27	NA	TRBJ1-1	TGTGCCAGCAGTTTAGGAGACAGGGCTACTGAAGCTTTCTTT	CASSLGDRATEAFF
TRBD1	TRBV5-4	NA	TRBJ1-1	TGTGCCAGCAGCCCACCTGGACAGGGCGAAGCTTTCTTT	CASSPPGQGEAFF
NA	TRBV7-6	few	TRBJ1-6	TGTGCCAGCAGCTTATTCGGGTCGGGTTCACCCCTCCACTTT	CASSLFGSGSPLHF
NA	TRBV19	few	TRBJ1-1	TGTGCCAGTAGCGGCGGGACTTACGGGACTGAAGCTTTCTTT	CASSGGTYGTEAFF
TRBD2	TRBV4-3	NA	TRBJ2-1	TGCGCCAGCAGCCGACGGACTAGCGGGGGGAATGAGCAGTTCTTC	CASSRRTSGGNEQFF
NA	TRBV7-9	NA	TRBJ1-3	TGTGCCAGCAGCTTAACCGCACAGCTCTCTGGAAACACCATATATTTT	CASSLTAQLSGNTIYF
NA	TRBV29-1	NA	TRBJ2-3	TGCAGCGTTGGGTCAGGGGACCCGCAGTATTTT	CSVGSGDPQYF
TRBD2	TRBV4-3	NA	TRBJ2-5	TGCGCCAGCAGCCAAGATAGGCCTAGCGGGGAGGAGACCCAGTACTTC	CASSQDRPSGEETQYF
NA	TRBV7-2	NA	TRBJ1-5	TGTGCCAGCAGCTTAGACAGGAATAATCAGCCCCAGCATTTT	CASSLDRNNQPQHF
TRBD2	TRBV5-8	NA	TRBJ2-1	TGTGCCAGCAGTTCGTTTTCCGGGACTAGCGGGGGCCGCGGGGTGTTCTTC	CASSSFSGTSGGRGVFF
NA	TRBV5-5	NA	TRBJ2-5	TGTGCCAGCAGCTTGGACGTGCAGGGATCGGCCCAGTACTTC	CASSLDVQGSAQYF
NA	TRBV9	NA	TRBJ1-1	TGTGCCAGCAGTCCGGCCGGGGGCACTGAAGCTTTCTTT	CASSPAGGTEAFF
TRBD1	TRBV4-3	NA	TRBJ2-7	TGCGCCAGCAGCCAGAAGATAGGGCTAGGACAGGCTTCTTCCTACGAGCAGTACTTC	CASSQKIGLGQASSYEQYF
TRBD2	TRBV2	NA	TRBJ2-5	TGTGCCAGCAGTGTAAGTCAGCGGGGAGAGACCCAGTACTTC	CASSVSQRGETQYF
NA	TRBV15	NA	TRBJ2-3	TGTGCCACCAGCAGGATTAGGGGGGATACGCAGTATTTT	CATSRIRGDTQYF
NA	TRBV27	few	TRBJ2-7	TGTGCCAGCAGTTTATCGTTCCAGGGCTACGAGCAGTACTTC	CASSLSFQGYEQYF
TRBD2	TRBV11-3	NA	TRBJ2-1	TGTGCCAGCAGCCCTAATGGACTAGAAAGCACTGAGCAGTTCTTC	CASSPNGLESTEQFF
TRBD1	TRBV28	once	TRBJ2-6	TGTGCCAGCAGTTTATCCGAGGAGGGTTCTGGACAGGGGGCGCCTGGGGCCAACGTCCTGACTTTC	CASSLSEEGSGQGAPGANVLTF
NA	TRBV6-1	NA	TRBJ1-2	TGTGCCAGCAGTGAAGGGGCGGGCTTTCTATGGAACCTCTATGGCTACACCTTC	CASSEGAGFLWNLYGYTF
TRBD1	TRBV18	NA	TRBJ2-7	TGTGCCAGCTCACCCCAAAGGACAGGGGGATACGAGCAGTACTTC	CASSPQRTGGYEQYF
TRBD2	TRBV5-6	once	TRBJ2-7	TGTGCCAGCAGCCTCCCTAGCGGGAGTTACGAGCAGTACTTC	CASSLPSGSYEQYF
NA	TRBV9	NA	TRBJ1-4	TGTGCCAGCAGCTTGGGACACGCTAATGAAAAACTGTTTTTT	CASSLGHANEKLFF
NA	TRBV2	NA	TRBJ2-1	TGTGCCAGCAGTGAATATCAGGGGTCCTACAATGAGCAGTTCTTC	CASSEYQGSYNEQFF
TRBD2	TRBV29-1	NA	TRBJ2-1	TGCAGCGTTGAAGGGGGTGCTAGCGGGCTATACAATGAGCAGTTCTTC	CSVEGGASGLYNEQFF
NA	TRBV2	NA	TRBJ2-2	TGTGCCAGCAGGGGGGGGCCTATAAACACCGGGGAGCTGTTTTTT	CASRGGPINTGELFF
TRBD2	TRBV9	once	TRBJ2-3	TGTGCCAGCAGCGTAGCTACAACTAGCGGGGCCCGCACAGATACGCAGTATTTT	CASSVATTSGARTDTQYF
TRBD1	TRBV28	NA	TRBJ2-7	TGTGCCAGCAGTTTAACCGGGACAGGGGTATTCTACGAGCAGTACTTC	CASSLTGTGVFYEQYF
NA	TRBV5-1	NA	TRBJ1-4	TGCGCCAGCAGCTTGCTCGGGACTTATAATGAAAAACTGTTTTTT	CASSLLGTYNEKLFF
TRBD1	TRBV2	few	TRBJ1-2	TGTGCCAGCAGACCCGACAGGGGTGGAGGCTACACCTTC	CASRPDRGGGYTF
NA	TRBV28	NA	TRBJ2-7	TGTGCCAGCAGCCACCGAGGTTCCTACGAGCAGTACTTC	CASSHRGSYEQYF
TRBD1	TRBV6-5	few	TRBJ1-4	TGTGCCAGCAGTTACAGGGACAGGAATGAAAAACTGTTTTTT	CASSYRDRNEKLFF
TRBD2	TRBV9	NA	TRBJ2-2	TGTGCCAGCAGCGCCGCGGGGGCCGGGGAGCTGTTTTTT	CASSAAGAGELFF
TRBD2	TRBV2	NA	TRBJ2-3	TGTGCCAGCAGTGAAGGGGAGCGGGGGGCAGATACGCAGTATTTT	CASSEGERGADTQYF
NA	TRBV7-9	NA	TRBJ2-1	TGTTCCAGCAGCTTAGTAGCTCTCGGGCAGTTCTTC	CSSSLVALGQFF
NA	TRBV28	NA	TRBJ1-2	TGTGCCAGCCGCCCTCAGGCTAACTATGGCTACACCTTC	CASRPQANYGYTF
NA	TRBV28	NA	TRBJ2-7	TGTGCCAGCAGTTTTACGCCGGTAGGGACTGCAAACGAGCAGTACTTC	CASSFTPVGTANEQYF
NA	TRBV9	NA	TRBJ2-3	TGTGCCAGCCGTGGGGGCCGAAGCACAGATACGCAGTATTTT	CASRGGRSTDTQYF
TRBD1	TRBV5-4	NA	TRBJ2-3	TGTGCCAGCAGCTTGGCCGGGACAGGGGGCGTAGATACGCAGTATTTT	CASSLAGTGGVDTQYF
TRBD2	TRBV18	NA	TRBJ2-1	TGTGCCAGCTCACCACAGACGGGGGGGCCCTACAATGAGCAGTTCTTC	CASSPQTGGPYNEQFF
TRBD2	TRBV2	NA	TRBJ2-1	TGTGCCAGCAGTAGGACTAGCGGGCACAATGAGCAGTTCTTC	CASSRTSGHNEQFF
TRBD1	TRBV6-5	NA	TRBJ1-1	TGTGCCAGCAGTTTTCGGGACAGGGGGTCCGGTGAAGCTTTCTTT	CASSFRDRGSGEAFF
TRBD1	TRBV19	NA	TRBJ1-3	TGTGCCAGTAGGGACAGGGGTCCTGGAAACACCATATATTTT	CASRDRGPGNTIYF
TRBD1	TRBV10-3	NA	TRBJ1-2	TGTGCCATCAGTGTCGGGACAGGGGGGGAAGGCTACACCTTC	CAISVGTGGEGYTF
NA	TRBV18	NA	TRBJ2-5	TGTGCCAGCTCACTGCCCGGAACGGACAGCACCGACTTC	CASSLPGTDSTDF
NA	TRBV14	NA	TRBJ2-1	TGTGCCAGCAGCCAAGAGGCGGGAAGTTGGAATGAGCAGTTCTTC	CASSQEAGSWNEQFF
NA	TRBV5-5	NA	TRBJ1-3	TGTGCCAGCAGCCCACGGGTCGGTGGCTCTGGAAACACCATATATTTT	CASSPRVGGSGNTIYF
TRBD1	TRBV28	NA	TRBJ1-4	TGTGCCAGCAAACGATCAGGGGGCTATCAAAAACTGTTTTTT	CASKRSGGYQKLFF
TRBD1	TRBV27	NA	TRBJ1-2	TGTGCCAGCAGTTCCCTTGGACAGGGAAGAGGTGGCTACACCTTC	CASSSLGQGRGGYTF
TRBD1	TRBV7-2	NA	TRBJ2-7	TGTGCCAGCAGCTTTTATCGGGACAGGCCCTACGAGCAGTACTTC	CASSFYRDRPYEQYF
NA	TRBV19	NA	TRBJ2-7	TGTGCCAGTAGCCTCACGGGCGAGCAGTACTTC	CASSLTGEQYF
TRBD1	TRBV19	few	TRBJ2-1	TGTGCCAGTAACAGCCCGGGACAGCATTACAATGAGCAGTTCTTC	CASNSPGQHYNEQFF
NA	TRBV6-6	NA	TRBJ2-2	TGTGCCAGCATCCCTACGTCAGGTGCAGCCGGGGAGCTGTTTTTT	CASIPTSGAAGELFF
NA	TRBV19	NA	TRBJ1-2	TGTGCCAGTAGCCGGGGGGGATTCGGTGGCTACACCTTC	CASSRGGFGGYTF
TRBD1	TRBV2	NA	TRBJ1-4	TGTGCCAGCACAGGGGGCTTTAATGAAAAACTGTTTTTT	CASTGGFNEKLFF
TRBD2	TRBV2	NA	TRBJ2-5	TGTGCCAGCAGTGAACTAGCGGCCCAAGAGACCCAGTACTTC	CASSELAAQETQYF
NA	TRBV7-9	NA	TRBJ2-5	TGTGCCAGCAGCTTGGTCCCGAGGTACCAAGAGACCCAGTACTTC	CASSLVPRYQETQYF
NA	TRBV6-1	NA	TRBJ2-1	TGTGCCAGCATGCGTCCCGATAGCTCCTACAATGAGCAGTTCTTC	CASMRPDSSYNEQFF
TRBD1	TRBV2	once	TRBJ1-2	TGTGCCAGCAGTTTCCCGGGACAGGGGTTCTACACCTTC	CASSFPGQGFYTF